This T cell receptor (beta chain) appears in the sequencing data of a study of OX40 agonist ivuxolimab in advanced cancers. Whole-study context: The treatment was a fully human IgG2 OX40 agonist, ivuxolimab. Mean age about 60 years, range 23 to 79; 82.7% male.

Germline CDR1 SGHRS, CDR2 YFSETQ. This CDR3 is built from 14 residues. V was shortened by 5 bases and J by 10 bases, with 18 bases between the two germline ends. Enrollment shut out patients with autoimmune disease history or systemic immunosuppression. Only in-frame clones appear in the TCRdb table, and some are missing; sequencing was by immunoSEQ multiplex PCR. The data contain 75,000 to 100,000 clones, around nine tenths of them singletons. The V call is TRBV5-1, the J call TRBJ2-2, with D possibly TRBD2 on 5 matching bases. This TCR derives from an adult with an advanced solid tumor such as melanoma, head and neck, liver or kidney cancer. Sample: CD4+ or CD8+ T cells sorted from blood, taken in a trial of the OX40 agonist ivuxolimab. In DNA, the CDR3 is TGCGCCAGCAGTAGGGAGACGACATCGGTGGAGCTGTTTTTT. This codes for CASSRETTSVELFF.